These T cell receptor beta chains were read from a single sample in a study of tumor-infiltrating lymphocytes in primary liver carcinoma. TCRdb used MiXCR to reprocess the multiplex PCR reads, holding one entry per CDR3 protein. Of 300,000 to 400,000 distinct CDR3 sequences detected, roughly two thirds appear once; the ten largest clones hold about 6.3%. Material for sequencing was peripheral blood. The source is a middle-aged man with primary liver carcinoma and hepatitis B virus infection. CDR3s include the opening cysteine and the closing phenylalanine or tryptophan. A D gene is named only where the DNA matches it firmly. Expanded clones get a size class; other rows say once, few or many, or leave the size out.

j_gene	d_gene	v_gene	abundance	CDR3nt	CDR3aa
TRBJ1-2	TRBD1	TRBV6-2/TRBV6-3	many	TGTGCCAGCAGGCTAGGGACAGGGGCGTTCGGCTACACCTTC	CASRLGTGAFGYTF
TRBJ2-7	-	TRBV5-1	few	TGCGCCAGCAGCTGGGGGTCCTCGGCCTACGAGCAGTACTTC	CASSWGSSAYEQYF
TRBJ2-5	-	TRBV29-1	-	TGCAGTGTTGAAGACATCCAGGGCCCCCAGTACTTC	CSVEDIQGPQYF
TRBJ2-2	-	TRBV6-6	-	TGTGCCAGCAGTGAAAACAGTTTTGTCGCCGGGGAGCTGTTTTTT	CASSENSFVAGELFF
TRBJ2-5	TRBD2	TRBV5-1	many	TGCGCCAGCAGCTCCTACGGGGGGTCGGGAGAGACCCAGTACTTC	CASSSYGGSGETQYF
TRBJ2-1	TRBD1	TRBV13	-	TGTGTCAGCAGCCCAGAGGGGGCTTACAATGAGCAATTCTTC	CVSSPEGAYNEQFF
TRBJ2-5	-	TRBV5-1	-	TGCGCCAGCAGCTTGGTGTGGGGTACGGAGACCCAGTACTTC	CASSLVWGTETQYF
TRBJ2-2	-	TRBV11-1	-	TGTGCCAGCAGCACCCTGGGGCTCAACACCCGGGAGCTGTTTTTT	CASSTLGLNTRELFF
TRBJ2-3	-	TRBV28	-	TGTGCCAGCGAGGACACCAGCACAGATACGCAGTATTTT	CASEDTSTDTQYF
TRBJ2-7	-	TRBV11-2	-	TGTGCCAGCAGCTTCTCCGACAGGTCACTCTACGAGCTGTACTTC	CASSFSDRSLYELYF
TRBJ2-7	TRBD2	TRBV6-6	-	TGTGCCAGCAGTTTTGAGGCTAGCGGGAGCTCCGAGCTGTACTTC	CASSFEASGSSELYF
TRBJ2-2	-	TRBV5-1	-	TGCGCCAGCAGCTCGGGGTCTCACACCGGGGAGCTGTTTTTT	CASSSGSHTGELFF
TRBJ2-1	TRBD1	TRBV6-2/TRBV6-3	-	TGTGCCAGCAGTGACAGGGTCGATGAGCAGTCCTTC	CASSDRVDEQSF
TRBJ2-1	TRBD2	TRBV28	-	TGTGCCAGCAGGACTAGCGGGGACGATGAGCAGTTCTTC	CASRTSGDDEQFF
TRBJ2-1	TRBD2	TRBV6-6	-	TGTGCCAACAGTGGACTAGCTGTGGGGACCAATGAGCAGTTCTTC	CANSGLAVGTNEQFF
TRBJ2-1	TRBD1	TRBV5-4	many	TGTGCCAGCAGCCCGGACAGGGGATGGAATGAGCAGTTCTTC	CASSPDRGWNEQFF
TRBJ1-5	-	TRBV10-3	many	TGTGCCATCAGTGAGTCAACAGATCAGCCCCAGCATTTT	CAISESTDQPQHF
TRBJ2-1	-	TRBV6-1	-	TGCGCCAGCAGTGAAGCGCACATCCCAGCAAGTGAGCAGTTCTTC	CASSEAHIPASEQFF
TRBJ2-2	TRBD2	TRBV14	-	TGTGCCAGCAGCCGCGGGACTAGCGGGACTGCGGAGCTGTTTTTT	CASSRGTSGTAELFF
TRBJ2-5	TRBD2	TRBV6-2/TRBV6-3	-	TGTGCCAGCAGACGCGTGGCGGGAGTAGGAGAGACCCAGTACTTC	CASRRVAGVGETQYF
TRBJ2-7	-	TRBV28	few	TGTGCCAGCAGACTACAGGTTGGGAGCTCCTACGAGCAGTACTTC	CASRLQVGSSYEQYF
TRBJ2-1	-	TRBV11-2	many	TGTGCCAGCTCACCGGGCGGACACTACAATGAGCAGTTCTTC	CASSPGGHYNEQFF
TRBJ2-1	-	TRBV11-2	many	TGTGCCAGCAGCTTAGATCGAGGCAATGAGCAGTTCTTC	CASSLDRGNEQFF
TRBJ2-1	-	TRBV11-2	-	TGTGCCAGCAGCTTAGATCTAAGCGCTATCCCCGTACAGTCCTTC	CASSLDLSAIPVQSF
TRBJ2-2	-	TRBV19	-	TGTGCCAGTAGTATCTTACGGGATGTGCAGCTGTTTTTT	CASSILRDVQLFF
TRBJ1-6	-	TRBV6-1	-	TGTGCCAGCAGTGATCAGAGCTCCTATAATTCACACCTCCAATTT	CASSDQSSYNSHLQF
TRBJ2-1	TRBD2	TRBV29-1	few	TGCAGGGTAGAGCGGGAGAGGGCTGGGAGCTCCTACAATGAGCAGTTCTTC	CRVERERAGSSYNEQFF
TRBJ2-1	-	TRBV6-5	-	TGTGCCAGCAAACAGTGGGAGAGCTCCTACAATGAGCAGTTCTTC	CASKQWESSYNEQFF
TRBJ2-7	TRBD1	TRBV6-2/TRBV6-3	many	TGTGCCAGCCTCCGGGACAGAGCTAGGGAGCAGTACTTC	CASLRDRAREQYF
TRBJ2-7	-	TRBV4-2	-	TGTGCCAGCAGCCGCGAGGCGACGGATACCCACGAGCAGTACTTC	CASSREATDTHEQYF
TRBJ2-5	-	TRBV6-5	many	TGTGCCAGCCGGGGGCCTGTTAAGACCCAGTACTTC	CASRGPVKTQYF
TRBJ2-5	-	TRBV11-1	-	TGTGCCAGCAGCCTAGGGGATCGAGGGGCCCAGTGCTTC	CASSLGDRGAQCF
TRBJ2-7	TRBD1	TRBV6-6	-	TGTGCCAGCACTAAACCGGGACAGGGCTGCGAGCAGTACTTC	CASTKPGQGCEQYF
TRBJ2-2	-	TRBV4-2	many	TGTGCCAGCAGCCAGCCACTTAACACCGGGGAGCTGTTTTTT	CASSQPLNTGELFF
TRBJ2-2	TRBD1	TRBV6-1	many	TGTGCCAGCAGTGCGGGACAGCTATTAACCGGGGAGCTGTTTTTT	CASSAGQLLTGELFF
TRBJ2-2	TRBD2	TRBV11-2	once	TGTGCCAGAAGCTTAGCCTCCCTAGCGGGAAATGCCGGGGAGCTGTTTTTT	CARSLASLAGNAGELFF
TRBJ1-5	-	TRBV6-5	-	TGTGCCAGCAGGCTCGAGAATCAGCCCCAGCATTTT	CASRLENQPQHF
TRBJ2-7	-	TRBV4-2	many	TGTGCCAGCAGCCAAGAGAGGCGGGGAAGTTCCGAGCAGTACTTC	CASSQERRGSSEQYF
TRBJ1-2	-	TRBV4-3	many	TGCGCCAGCAGCCAAGAAACCTGGGGGACAAGTGGCTACACCTTC	CASSQETWGTSGYTF
TRBJ2-3	-	TRBV7-9	-	TGTGCCAGCAGCTTAGCGGTCGTAGATACGCAGTATTTT	CASSLAVVDTQYF
TRBJ2-1	TRBD2	TRBV11-2	-	TGTGCCAGCAGCTTAGCGGTGGGATGGGATGGAGCAGCGGGAGGCGTGCAGTTCTTC	CASSLAVGWDGAAGGVQFF
TRBJ2-6	-	TRBV7-9	few	TGTGCCAGCAGCTTCCTAGGCTCTGGGGCCAACGTCCTGACTTTC	CASSFLGSGANVLTF
TRBJ2-6	TRBD1	TRBV11-2	-	TGTGCCAGTAGCTTGGACAGGGCTGAGGCCAACGTCCTGACTTTC	CASSLDRAEANVLTF
TRBJ1-2	TRBD1	TRBV4-1	many	TGCGCCAGCAGCCAAGCCTTCGGACAGGGGAGTAACTATGGCTACACCTTC	CASSQAFGQGSNYGYTF
TRBJ2-7	-	TRBV29-1	many	TGCAGCGTTGAAGAGGGAGAGCAGTACTTC	CSVEEGEQYF
TRBJ2-3	TRBD2	TRBV6-2/TRBV6-3	-	TGCGCCAGCAGTCCAATAGCGGGGAGCAAAGATACGCAGTATTTT	CASSPIAGSKDTQYF
TRBJ2-1	-	TRBV14	-	TGTGCCAGCAACCAAGTGGCGAATGAGCAGTTCTTC	CASNQVANEQFF
TRBJ2-1	-	TRBV29-1	many	TGCAGCGTTGGAGAGGGGACCACCTACAATGAGCAGTTCTTC	CSVGEGTTYNEQFF
TRBJ2-1	-	TRBV6-1	-	TGTGCCAGCACTTCTACACGGGACTCTTACAATGAGCAGTTCTTC	CASTSTRDSYNEQFF
TRBJ2-1	TRBD2	TRBV5-5	-	TGTGCTAGCAGCTTGTACGTTAGCGGGAGGGACGGCGGAAATGAGCAGTTGTTC	CASSLYVSGRDGGNEQLF
TRBJ1-1	-	TRBV11-1	-	TGTGCCAGCAGCTTTCAGGGATCAGCGCTCATGGGCACTGAAGCTTTCTTT	CASSFQGSALMGTEAFF
TRBJ2-1	-	TRBV29-1	many	TGCAGCGTTCTTACTAGCTTACGGGGCAATGAGCAGTTCTTC	CSVLTSLRGNEQFF
TRBJ2-7	TRBD2	TRBV6-2/TRBV6-3	-	TGTGCCAGCAATAATGCGGGGCGGGAGCACGAGCAGTACTTC	CASNNAGREHEQYF
TRBJ1-5	-	TRBV19	-	TGTGCTGAACTCTATCAGCCCCATCATTTT	CAELYQPHHF
TRBJ2-1	-	TRBV11-3	-	TGTGTCAGCAGCTTGACGGACAATAAGCAGTTCTTC	CVSSLTDNKQFF